One sample yielded the 29 T cell receptor beta chains listed below, sequenced in a study of blood T cell repertoires in COVID-19. Libraries were prepared by immunoSEQ multiplex PCR; TCRdb keeps only in-frame clonotypes and omits some of them. The table lists roughly 150,000 clones, 65% to 85% of them singletons. The specimen was peripheral blood. These receptors were taken from a man aged 70-80 years with active or convalescent COVID-19.

The chain carries TRBV11-2 and TRBJ1-5, with 7 positions matching TRBD1. This CDR3 has 13 residues. The germline V gene encodes CDR1 SGHAT and CDR2 FQNNGV. J was trimmed by 5 bases and V by 5 bases; bases with no gene match: 3. CDR3 protein: CASSPGTDQPQHF. Written as DNA, the CDR3 is TGTGCCAGCAGCCCCGGGACAGATCAGCCCCAGCATTTT.

V and J are TRBV10-1 and TRBJ2-5; D is uncertain. CDR3 length: 13 amino acids. Germline V lookup: CDR1 WNHNN, CDR2 SYGVQD (reference sequence). Trimming shortened V by 2 bases and J by 4 bases, and 8 bases separated the two germline ends. The chain's CDR3 is CASSERLAETQYF. Here the CDR3 DNA reads TGCGCCAGCAGTGAGAGATTAGCAGAGACCCAGTACTTC.

The CDR3 protein is CASSLLGAGYTF. The CDR3 region has the DNA TGTGCCAGCAGTTTACTGGGAGCTGGCTACACCTTC. The chain is built from TRBV28 and TRBJ1-2; D unresolved. The length of the CDR3 is 12 residues. V was trimmed by 2 bases and J by 7 bases, leaving 8 bases between them. Germline assignment: CDR1 MDHEN and CDR2 SYDVKM.

The sample holds one count of this clone. V usage is TRBV6-5 and J usage is TRBJ2-7; tentatively, D is TRBD2 (5 bases). From germline, CDR1 is MNHEY and CDR2 SVGAGI. CDR3 length: 16 amino acids. V lost 0 bases to trimming and J lost 2 bases, with 14 bases between them. This CDR3 reads CASSYSASSETYEQYF. CDR3 DNA: TGTGCCAGCAGTTACTCGGCTAGCAGCGAAACCTACGAGCAGTACTTC.

This clone was observed once. One junction end disagrees with the germline gene, perhaps due to a read error. V and J are TRBV18 and TRBJ2-2, with TRBD1 matching 7 bases. The germline V gene has CDR1 KGHSH and CDR2 LQKENI. The CDR3 length is 18 residues. In DNA, the CDR3 is TGTGCCAGCTCACCAGTGAGACAGGGCCCTTCGAACGCCGGGGAGCTGTTTTTT. Amino acids: CASSPVRQGPSNAGELFF.

The genes are TRBV7-3 and TRBJ2-5; D call uncertain. The V end was cut by 5 bases, the J end by 5 bases, with 12 bases between. In germline, CDR1 is SGHTA, CDR2 FQGTGA. The CDR3 extends over 13 amino acids. Here the CDR3 DNA reads TGTGCCAGCAGCCCAGACCTCGGGGAGACCCAGTACTTC. It is translated as CASSPDLGETQYF.

This clone is a singleton in its sample. This chain connects TRBV5-1 to TRBJ2-7; D ambiguous. The CDR3 loop spans 14 amino acids. V lost 4 bases, J lost 2 bases, and 13 bases lay in between. Germline V gene sequence: CDR1 SGHRS, CDR2 YFSETQ. CDR3 amino acids: CASSPAVLTYEQYF. The CDR3 nucleotides read TGCGCCAGCAGCCCGGCGGTGTTAACCTACGAGCAGTACTTC.

The chain combines TRBV1 with TRBJ1-1. TRBV1 represents a pseudogene. The CDR3 sequence is 15 residues long. This CDR3 reads CTSSQILSDNTEAFF. The CDR3 nucleotides are TGCACCAGCAGCCAAATACTCAGCGATAACACTGAAGCTTTCTTT.

The V and J genes are TRBV27 and TRBJ1-5; the D gene is possibly TRBD1 (5 bases). The CDR3 has 14 residues. From germline, CDR1 is MNHEY and CDR2 SMNVEV (reference sequence). V was trimmed by 7 bases and J by 8 bases, leaving 18 bases between them. CDR3 residues: CASTPGNQQEPQHF. The CDR3 DNA reads TGTGCCAGCACCCCGGGCAATCAACAGGAGCCCCAGCATTTT.

The chain recombines TRBV19 with TRBJ1-4; D perhaps matches TRBD1 (6 bases). Germline assignment: CDR1 LNHDA and CDR2 SQIVND (reference sequence). Trimming pared 6 bases from V and 7 bases from J, leaving 18 bases between. This CDR3 has 15 residues. The CDR3, as DNA: TGTGCCAGTAGGCCTCTACAGGGAGAGGTTGAAAAACTGTTTTTT. Protein sequence: CASRPLQGEVEKLFF.

This chain links TRBV19 with TRBJ1-4; tentative D call: TRBD1 (5 bases). CDR3 length: 13 residues. Germline loops: CDR1 LNHDA, CDR2 SQIVND (reference sequence). Trimming left V 2 bases short and J 11 bases short, with 12 bases between. The CDR3 reads CASSIQAQAKLFF. The CDR3 DNA follows: TGTGCCAGTAGTATACAGGCACAGGCGAAACTGTTTTTT.

The chain recombines TRBV6-2 or TRBV6-3 with TRBJ2-7; no definite D call. Germline assignment: CDR1 MNHEY and CDR2 SVGEGT. Trimming removed 3 bases from V and 0 bases from J, with 12 bases in between. The CDR3 loop spans 15 amino acids. CDR3: CASSYSESNSYEQYF. CDR3 DNA sequence: TGTGCCAGCAGTTATAGTGAGTCGAACTCCTACGAGCAGTACTTC.

This chain joins TRBV19 and TRBJ1-5; a weak D match, TRBD1 (5 bases). Trimming pared 9 bases from V and 4 bases from J, leaving 16 bases between. CDR1 is LNHDA, CDR2 SQIVND, per germline (reference sequence). There are 14 residues in the CDR3. CDR3 bases: TGTGCCAGCGTTATGGAGGGGTGGAATCAGCCCCAGCATTTT. Translated, it gives CASVMEGWNQPQHF.

V gene TRBV28 combines with J gene TRBJ1-5; 7 bases line up with TRBD1. The CDR3 has 13 residues. Trimming at V came to 6 bases and at J to 6 bases, leaving 5 bases not matched to a gene. The germline V gene encodes CDR1 MDHEN and CDR2 SYDVKM. The CDR3 bases are TGTGCCAGCAGGGACAGGTCGGGTCAGCCCCAGCATTTT. It yields the protein CASRDRSGQPQHF.

This chain connects TRBV6-5 to TRBJ1-1; 7 bases agree with TRBD1. The CDR3 runs 15 residues. V gave up 0 bases and J gave up 3 bases; unmatched junction bases: 4. CDR1 is MNHEY, CDR2 SVGAGI, per germline. CDR3 amino acids: CASSYSGRGYTEAFF. The CDR3 DNA follows: TGTGCCAGCAGTTACTCCGGCAGGGGGTACACTGAAGCTTTCTTT.

This clone appeared a single time. The gene calls are TRBV3-1 (or the pseudogene TRBV3-2) and TRBJ2-4, with D perhaps TRBD1 (5 bases). The V end lost 1 base, the J end lost 0 bases, and 16 bases lay between the germline ends. The CDR3 runs 18 residues. CDR1 and CDR2 from the germline V gene are LGHDT and YNNKEL (reference sequence). The CDR3 reads CASSQVLGPTLAKNIQYF. The CDR3 coding sequence is TGTGCCAGCAGCCAAGTCCTGGGGCCCACACTAGCCAAAAACATTCAGTACTTC.

V and J are TRBV20-1 and TRBJ1-2; D is perhaps TRBD1 (6 bases). The V gene lost 3 bases and the J gene lost 7 bases, with 18 bases spanning the gap. This CDR3 has 14 amino acids. Looked up from germline, CDR1 is DFQATT and CDR2 is SNEGSKA (reference sequence). CDR3 amino acids: CSASIGGRNSGYTF. The DNA for the CDR3 is TGCAGTGCTAGTATCGGGGGGCGCAATTCTGGCTACACCTTC.

Here the CDR3 DNA reads TGTGCCAGCACCCCGACAGGGTGGAGTGGCTACACCTTC. Its protein product is CASTPTGWSGYTF. The J gene is TRBJ1-2, the V gene TRBV3-1 (or the pseudogene TRBV3-2); the match to TRBD1 covers 7 bases. V dropped 7 bases and J dropped 7; count of bases not matched to a gene: 9. The CDR3 sequence is 13 residues long. The V gene's germline CDR1 is LGHDT and CDR2 YNNKEL (reference sequence).

This rearrangement joins TRBV29-1 to TRBJ1-1; TRBD1 might be the D (5 bases). CDR1 is SQVTM and CDR2 is ANQGSEA in the germline V gene. This CDR3 has 12 amino acids. The V gene lost 4 bases and the J gene lost 8 bases, with 14 bases spanning the gap. The CDR3 DNA sequence: TGCAGCGTTGGGTCTTGGGGCGCGGAAGCTTTCTTT. Translated: CSVGSWGAEAFF.

The chain employs TRBV11-2 and TRBJ2-2, with 9 bases identical to TRBD2. V gave up 1 base and J gave up 3 bases; unmatched junction bases: 6. CDR1 and CDR2 (germline): SGHAT, FQNNGV. The CDR3 has 17 amino acids. DNA for the CDR3: TGTGCCAGCAGCTTAGTTAGACTAGCGGTCGACACCGGGGAGCTGTTTTTT. Translating gives CASSLVRLAVDTGELFF.

The chain has TRBV2 and TRBJ1-3; D gene unclear. V was clipped by 4 bases and J by 0 bases, with 7 bases between them. The CDR3 has 14 residues. Germline-derived CDR1 and CDR2 are SNHLY and FYNNEI. CDR3 bases: TGTGCCAGCAGTGCCTGGCTCTCTGGAAACACCATATATTTT. Encoded protein: CASSAWLSGNTIYF.

This clone was seen a few times. The chain combines TRBV15 with TRBJ2-7; no definite D call. Trimming removed 3 bases from V and 1 base from J, with 7 bases in between. Germline V gives CDR1 LNHNV, CDR2 YYDKDF (reference sequence). The CDR3 is made up of 13 amino acids. The CDR3 DNA follows: TGTGCCACCAGCAGGGGCTTTTCCTACGAGCAGTACTTC. It yields the protein CATSRGFSYEQYF.

This clone has a single count. V usage is TRBV6-5 and J usage is TRBJ2-1, with TRBD2 matching 13 bases. Germline V gene sequence: CDR1 MNHEY, CDR2 SVGAGI. With 6 bases clipped from V and 4 bases from J, the junction kept 3 bases outside the gene matches. The CDR3 totals 15 residues. The CDR3 nucleotides are TGTGCCAGCAGAGGGACTAGCGGGAATTACAATGAGCAGTTCTTC. It codes for CASRGTSGNYNEQFF.

The V call is TRBV11-2, the J call TRBJ2-5; 9 nucleotides line up with TRBD1. The CDR3 runs to 15 residues. The ends lost 5 bases at V and 7 bases at J; junction bases unmatched: 11. Germline V gives CDR1 SGHAT, CDR2 FQNNGV. As DNA, the CDR3 is TGTGCCAGCAGCCAAAGGGACAGGGTGTCGGGGACCCAGTACTTC. Encoded protein: CASSQRDRVSGTQYF.

This clone was seen once. The chain uses TRBV6-5 and TRBJ1-3; TRBD1 matches 9 bases. With 6 bases clipped from V and 9 bases from J, the junction kept 6 bases outside the gene matches. The germline V gene has CDR1 MNHEY and CDR2 SVGAGI. CDR3 length: 13 amino acids. The CDR3 DNA reads as TGTGCCAGCAGACCGGGACAGGGATTCACCATATATTTT. The encoded protein is CASRPGQGFTIYF.

The rearrangement links TRBV29-1 to TRBJ2-3; 7 bases are shared with TRBD1. The CDR3 is 13 amino acids. The ends lost 6 bases at V and 5 bases at J; junction bases unmatched: 8. The germline gives CDR1 SQVTM, CDR2 ANQGSEA. The CDR3 loop is CSVTTGTRDTQYF. Written as DNA, the CDR3 is TGCAGCGTGACGACAGGGACAAGAGATACGCAGTATTTT.

The chain combines TRBV15 with TRBJ2-1; D may be TRBD2 (6 bases). Looked up from germline, CDR1 is LNHNV and CDR2 is YYDKDF (reference sequence). Trimming removed 0 bases from V and 8 bases from J, with 11 bases in between. The CDR3 spans 14 residues. CDR3 protein: CATSRDGGIDEQFF. The CDR3, as DNA: TGTGCCACCAGCAGAGACGGAGGGATCGATGAGCAGTTCTTC.

For this clone: Other nucleotide sequences from this sample produce the same CDR3. The CDR3 nucleotides read TGCGCCAGCAGCCTGGACACGTACGAGCAGTACTTC. Its translation: CASSLDTYEQYF. This chain links TRBV5-1 with TRBJ2-7, with TRBD1 as a possible D gene (5 bases). Trimming cost V 4 bases and J 4 bases, with 9 bases left between them. CDR1 SGHRS and CDR2 YFSETQ come from the germline V gene. The CDR3 has 12 residues. The full variable domain, in which reference TRBV5-1 and TRBJ2-7 provide the parts outside the CDR3, is KAGVTQTPRYLIKTRGQQVTLSCSPISGHRSVSWYQQTPGQGLQFLFEYFSETQRNKGNFPGRFSGRQFSNSRSEMNVSTLELGDSALYLCASSLDTYEQYFGPGTRLTVT.

This sequence joins TRBV2 and TRBJ2-3; no definite D call. This CDR3 spans 14 amino acids. Trimming removed 7 bases at V and 3 bases at J, with 14 bases between. The germline gives CDR1 SNHLY, CDR2 FYNNEI. The DNA for the CDR3 is TGTGCCAGCACGGAAACGGGTGGAACAGATACGCAGTATTTT. Its protein product is CASTETGGTDTQYF.